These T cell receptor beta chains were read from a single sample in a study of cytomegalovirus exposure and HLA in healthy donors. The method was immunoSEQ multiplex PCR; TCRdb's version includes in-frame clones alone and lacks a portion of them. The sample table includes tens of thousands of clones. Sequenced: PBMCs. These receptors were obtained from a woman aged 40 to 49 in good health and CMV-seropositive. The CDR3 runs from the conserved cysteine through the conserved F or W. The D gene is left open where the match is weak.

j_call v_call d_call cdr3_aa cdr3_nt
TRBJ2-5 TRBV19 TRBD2 CASGGLAEETQYF TGTGCCTCCGGGGGACTAGCGGAAGAGACCCAGTACTTC
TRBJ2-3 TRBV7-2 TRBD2 CASSFKAGVDTQYF TGTGCCAGCAGCTTTAAAGCGGGAGTAGATACGCAGTATTTT
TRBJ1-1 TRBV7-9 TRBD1 CASSLGTGWLGAPEAFF TGTGCCAGCAGCTTGGGGACAGGGTGGCTTGGGGCACCCGAAGCTTTCTTT
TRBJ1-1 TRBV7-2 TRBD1 CASSLRGVNTEAFF TGTGCCAGCAGCCTCAGGGGGGTGAACACTGAAGCTTTCTTT
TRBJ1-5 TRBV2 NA CASSDGRGNQPQHF TGTGCCAGCAGCGACGGGCGGGGCAATCAGCCCCAGCATTTT
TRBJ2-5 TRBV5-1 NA CASSLTSPEGTQYF TGCGCCAGCAGCTTGACTAGCCCAGAGGGGACCCAGTACTTC
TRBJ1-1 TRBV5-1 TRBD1 CASSPRVTGIVSEAFF TGCGCCAGCAGCCCCCGGGTGACAGGGATAGTATCTGAAGCTTTCTTT
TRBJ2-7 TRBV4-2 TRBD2 CASSQEVFRGLAGEVEQYF TGTGCCAGCAGCCAAGAAGTCTTTCGGGGACTAGCGGGGGAGGTCGAGCAGTACTTC
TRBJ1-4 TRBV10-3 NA CAISDTLGQSATNEKLFF TGTGCCATCAGTGACACCCTAGGACAGAGCGCAACTAATGAAAAACTGTTTTTT
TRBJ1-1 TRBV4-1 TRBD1 CASSQLTGDTEAFF TGCGCCAGCAGCCAGCTGACAGGGGACACTGAAGCTTTCTTT
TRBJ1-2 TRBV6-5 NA CASSREKLNYGYTF TGTGCCAGCAGCCGAGAAAAGCTCAACTATGGCTACACCTTC
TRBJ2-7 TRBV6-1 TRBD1 CASRDTGGGNEQYF TGTGCCAGCAGGGATACAGGGGGCGGGAACGAGCAGTACTTC
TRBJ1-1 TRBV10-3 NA CAISDGGGGMNTEAFF TGTGCCATCAGTGATGGGGGAGGTGGGATGAACACTGAAGCTTTCTTT
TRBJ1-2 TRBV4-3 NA CASSHLTFQDTNYGYTF TGCGCCAGCAGCCATTTAACATTCCAGGATACTAACTATGGCTACACCTTC
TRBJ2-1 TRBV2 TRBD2 CASSYRTGTSVDNEQFF TGTGCCAGCTCTTATAGGACCGGGACTAGCGTTGACAATGAGCAGTTCTTC
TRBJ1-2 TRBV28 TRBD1 CASSLWDRGQSVGGYTF TGTGCCAGCAGTTTATGGGACAGGGGGCAATCGGTTGGAGGCTACACCTTC
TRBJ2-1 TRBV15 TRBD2 CATSRDQGEGSYNEQFF TGTGCCACCAGCAGAGATCAAGGGGAGGGGTCCTACAATGAGCAGTTCTTC
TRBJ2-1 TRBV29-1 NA CSVDRGNEQFF TGCAGCGTTGATCGAGGCAATGAGCAGTTCTTC
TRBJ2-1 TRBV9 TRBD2 CASSVSPSGLGSYNEQFF TGTGCCAGCAGCGTATCTCCTAGCGGGCTTGGCTCCTACAATGAGCAGTTCTTC
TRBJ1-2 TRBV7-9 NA CASSQTVGGYTF TGTGCCAGCAGCCAGACAGTCGGTGGCTACACCTTC
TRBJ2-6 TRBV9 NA CASTTGGSGANVLTF TGTGCCAGCACAACCGGGGGTTCTGGGGCCAACGTCCTGACTTTC
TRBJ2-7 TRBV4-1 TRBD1 CASSYRDSQYEQYF TGCGCCAGCAGCTATCGGGACAGTCAATACGAGCAGTACTTC
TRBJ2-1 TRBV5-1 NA CASSLAPEGAGASYNEQFF TGCGCCAGCAGCTTGGCCCCCGAGGGTGCGGGGGCCTCCTACAATGAGCAGTTCTTC
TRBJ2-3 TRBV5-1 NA CASTPTGGGVTDTQYF TGCGCCAGCACCCCTACCGGCGGGGGCGTCACAGATACGCAGTATTTT
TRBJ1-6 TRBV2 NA CASSGQSSSYNSPLHF TGTGCCAGCAGCGGACAGTCGAGCTCCTATAATTCACCCCTCCACTTT
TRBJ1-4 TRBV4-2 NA CASSQDKITNEKLFF TGTGCCAGCAGCCAGGACAAGATAACTAATGAAAAACTGTTTTTT
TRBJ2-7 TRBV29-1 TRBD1 CSVEGQGNYEQYF TGCAGCGTTGAGGGACAGGGCAACTACGAGCAGTACTTC
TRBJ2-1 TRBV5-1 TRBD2 CASSLAGGGPYNEQFF TGCGCCAGCAGCTTGGCCGGGGGGGGTCCCTACAATGAGCAGTTCTTC
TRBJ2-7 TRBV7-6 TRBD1 CASSRPGQGIETYEQYF TGTGCCAGCAGCCGGCCGGGACAGGGAATAGAAACCTACGAGCAGTACTTC
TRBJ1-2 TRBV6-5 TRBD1 CASSYDRDRVVYGYTF TGTGCCAGCAGTTACGACCGGGACAGGGTGGTCTATGGCTACACCTTC
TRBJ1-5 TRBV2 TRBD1 CASREDRGPRRPQHF TGTGCCAGCAGGGAGGACAGGGGTCCAAGACGGCCCCAGCATTTT
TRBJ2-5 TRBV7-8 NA CASSLRGLQETQYF TGTGCCAGCAGCTTAAGGGGTCTCCAAGAGACCCAGTACTTC
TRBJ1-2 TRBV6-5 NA CATQAPDGYTF TGTGCCACCCAAGCTCCGGATGGCTACACCTTC
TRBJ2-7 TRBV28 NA CASRYRWGLYEQYF TGTGCCAGCAGATACCGATGGGGCCTTTACGAGCAGTACTTC
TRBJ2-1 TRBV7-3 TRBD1 CASSSTSGTARNEQFF TGTGCCAGCAGCTCAACTTCCGGGACAGCAAGGAATGAGCAGTTCTTC
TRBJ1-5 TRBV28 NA CASSSVMGGSNQPQHF TGTGCCAGCAGTTCCGTGATGGGGGGGAGCAATCAGCCCCAGCATTTT
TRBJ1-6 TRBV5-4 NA CASSLRQGANSPLHF TGTGCCAGCAGCTTACGCCAAGGGGCGAATTCACCCCTCCACTTT
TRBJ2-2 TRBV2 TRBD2 CATRLAGGRLTGELFF TGTGCCACCCGCCTAGCGGGAGGGCGTCTCACCGGGGAGCTGTTTTTT
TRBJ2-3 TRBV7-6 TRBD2 CASSRTSGGAWSTDTQYF TGTGCCAGCAGCCGAACTAGCGGGGGGGCCTGGAGCACAGATACGCAGTATTTT
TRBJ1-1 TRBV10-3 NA CAISEAGPRNTEAFF TGTGCCATCAGTGAGGCGGGACCGCGAAACACTGAAGCTTTCTTT
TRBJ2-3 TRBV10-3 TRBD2 CAITGTSVSTDTQYF TGTGCCATCACGGGGACTAGCGTGAGCACAGATACGCAGTATTTT
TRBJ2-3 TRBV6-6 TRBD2 CASRGTSGGRPDTQYF TGTGCCAGCAGGGGAACTAGCGGGGGGCGGCCAGATACGCAGTATTTT
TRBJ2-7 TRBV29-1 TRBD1 CSVESQGDEQHF TGCAGCGTTGAATCGCAGGGGGACGAGCAGCACTTC
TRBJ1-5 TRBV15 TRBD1 CATSTEGASNQPQHF TGTGCTACCAGCACGGAGGGGGCAAGCAATCAGCCCCAGCATTTT
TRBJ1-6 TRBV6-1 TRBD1 CASSERQGASPLHF TGTGCCAGCAGTGAAAGACAGGGGGCTTCACCCCTCCACTTT
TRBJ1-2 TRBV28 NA CASIFRGSNYGYTF TGTGCCAGCATCTTCAGGGGTTCTAACTATGGCTACACCTTC
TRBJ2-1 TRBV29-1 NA CSVEDQVYNEQFF TGCAGCGTTGAAGATCAGGTATACAATGAGCAGTTCTTC
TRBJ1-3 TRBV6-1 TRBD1 CASSEGDRVGNTIYF TGTGCCAGCAGTGAGGGTGACAGGGTCGGAAACACCATATATTTT
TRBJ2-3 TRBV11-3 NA CASSFARSSTDTQYF TGTGCCAGCAGCTTTGCCAGGTCGAGCACAGATACGCAGTATTTT
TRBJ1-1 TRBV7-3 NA CASSLTGGDTEAFF TGTGCCAGCAGCTTAACGGGCGGGGACACTGAAGCTTTCTTT
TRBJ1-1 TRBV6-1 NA CASQQGRNTEAFF TGTGCCAGCCAGCAGGGGAGGAACACTGAAGCTTTCTTT
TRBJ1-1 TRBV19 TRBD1 CASGTDMNTEAFF TGTGCCAGTGGGACAGACATGAACACTGAAGCTTTCTTT
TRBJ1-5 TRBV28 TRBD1 CASSGDRVGQPQHF TGTGCCAGCAGTGGGGACAGGGTGGGACAGCCCCAGCATTTT